These T cell receptor beta chains were read from a single sample in a study of control samples from healthy donors and cancer patients. Profiling relied on immunoSEQ multiplex PCR, and the TCRdb table lists in-frame clones only, not all of them. The table shows 51,000 or so clones, with 80% occurring only once. Sample: blood. These receptors all come from a man in his 70s in good health. Both conserved end residues are part of each CDR3. The D gene is left open where the match is weak. Part of the rows lack a size; the others show once, few, many or a class for expanded clones.

v_gene: TRBV24-1; j_gene: TRBJ2-1; d_gene: .; abundance: .; CDR3nt: TGTGCCACCAGGCCCTCAACCCGGGGCTCCTACAATGAGCAGTTCTTC; CDR3aa: CATRPSTRGSYNEQFF
v_gene: TRBV5-1; j_gene: TRBJ2-3; d_gene: .; abundance: .; CDR3nt: TGCGCCAGCAGCTTCGGCGGGATTACAGATACGCAGTATTTT; CDR3aa: CASSFGGITDTQYF
v_gene: TRBV10-3; j_gene: TRBJ2-7; d_gene: TRBD2; abundance: once; CDR3nt: TGTGCCATCAGTGAGATGGGGGCTAGCGGGACTTCCTACGAGCAGTACTTC; CDR3aa: CAISEMGASGTSYEQYF
v_gene: TRBV5-6; j_gene: TRBJ2-7; d_gene: .; abundance: .; CDR3nt: TGTGCCAGCTCCCGACAGTATTCCTCCTACGAGCAGTACTTC; CDR3aa: CASSRQYSSYEQYF
v_gene: TRBV5-5; j_gene: TRBJ2-1; d_gene: TRBD2; abundance: .; CDR3nt: TGTGCCAGCCAACCGGGACTAGCAATAAATGAGCAGTTCTTC; CDR3aa: CASQPGLAINEQFF
v_gene: TRBV7-9; j_gene: TRBJ1-1; d_gene: .; abundance: .; CDR3nt: TGTGCCAGCAGCTTTCAAAGGACAGCCCGGAACACTGAAGCTTTCTTT; CDR3aa: CASSFQRTARNTEAFF
v_gene: TRBV4-2; j_gene: TRBJ2-7; d_gene: .; abundance: few; CDR3nt: TGTGCCAGCAGCCCCCTCCGCCCCGGGAACGAGCAGTACTTC; CDR3aa: CASSPLRPGNEQYF
v_gene: TRBV5-1; j_gene: TRBJ1-4; d_gene: .; abundance: .; CDR3nt: TGCGCCAGCAGCTTGACACCAACTAATGAAAAACTGTTTTTT; CDR3aa: CASSLTPTNEKLFF
v_gene: TRBV14; j_gene: TRBJ2-7; d_gene: .; abundance: .; CDR3nt: TGTGCCAGCAGTCTGGGGACGCCCCCCTACGAGCAGTACTTC; CDR3aa: CASSLGTPPYEQYF
v_gene: TRBV27; j_gene: TRBJ1-2; d_gene: TRBD1; abundance: .; CDR3nt: TGTGCCAGCGGACCCGGGACAGGAGAAGAATACGGCTATGGCTACACCTTC; CDR3aa: CASGPGTGEEYGYGYTF
v_gene: TRBV4-2; j_gene: TRBJ2-1; d_gene: TRBD2; abundance: .; CDR3nt: TGTGCCAGCAGCCAAGATCTAGCGGGAGTAAGTCGAGCTCGGGGTAAGGCCTACAATGAGCAGTTCTTC; CDR3aa: CASSQDLAGVSRARGKAYNEQFF
v_gene: TRBV10-2; j_gene: TRBJ1-1; d_gene: .; abundance: .; CDR3nt: TGCGCCAGCAGGACAGGCCCTGGGACTGAAGCTTTCTTT; CDR3aa: CASRTGPGTEAFF
v_gene: TRBV6-5; j_gene: TRBJ1-4; d_gene: .; abundance: .; CDR3nt: TGTGCCAGCAGTCGCCGACGGGCTGAAAAACTGTTTTTT; CDR3aa: CASSRRRAEKLFF
v_gene: TRBV29-1; j_gene: TRBJ1-2; d_gene: .; abundance: .; CDR3nt: TGCAGCGGGATAGGACCGACCTATGGCTACACCTTC; CDR3aa: CSGIGPTYGYTF
v_gene: TRBV5-1; j_gene: TRBJ1-4; d_gene: TRBD1; abundance: .; CDR3nt: TGCGCCAGCAGCTTGGGACAGGGCATTGAAAAACTGTTTTTT; CDR3aa: CASSLGQGIEKLFF
v_gene: TRBV5-1; j_gene: TRBJ2-1; d_gene: TRBD1; abundance: .; CDR3nt: TGCGCCAGCAGCTTGGAGGGGGACAGCTACAATGAGCAGTTCTTC; CDR3aa: CASSLEGDSYNEQFF
v_gene: TRBV9; j_gene: TRBJ1-6; d_gene: .; abundance: .; CDR3nt: TGTGCCAGCAGCGTAGAAGGGAATTCACCCCTCCACTTT; CDR3aa: CASSVEGNSPLHF
v_gene: TRBV19; j_gene: TRBJ1-2; d_gene: .; abundance: .; CDR3nt: TGTGCCAGTATTGGTCACTATGGCTACACCTTC; CDR3aa: CASIGHYGYTF
v_gene: TRBV28; j_gene: TRBJ1-6; d_gene: .; abundance: .; CDR3nt: TGTGCCAGCAGTTCCGACACAGGCGGGTTATTTGATTCACCCCTCCACTTT; CDR3aa: CASSSDTGGLFDSPLHF
v_gene: TRBV7-8; j_gene: TRBJ2-7; d_gene: .; abundance: once; CDR3nt: TGTGCCAGCAGCTTAGCGCTAGGCAGGGTATACGAGCAGTACTTC; CDR3aa: CASSLALGRVYEQYF
v_gene: TRBV11-3; j_gene: TRBJ2-2; d_gene: .; abundance: .; CDR3nt: TGTGCCAGCAGCTTAGATCCGACCGGGGAGCTGTTTTTT; CDR3aa: CASSLDPTGELFF
v_gene: TRBV7-2; j_gene: TRBJ1-2; d_gene: .; abundance: .; CDR3nt: TGTGCCAGCAGCTCTCAATCCGGGACGGCGTCCGATGGCTACACCTTC; CDR3aa: CASSSQSGTASDGYTF
v_gene: TRBV5-1; j_gene: TRBJ2-4; d_gene: .; abundance: .; CDR3nt: TGCGCCAGCAGCTTACAGGGACCCCCGGACATTCAGTACTTC; CDR3aa: CASSLQGPPDIQYF
v_gene: TRBV2; j_gene: TRBJ2-3; d_gene: TRBD2; abundance: .; CDR3nt: TGTGCCAGCAGAGTTCGGGGGGTGACAGATACGCAGTATTTT; CDR3aa: CASRVRGVTDTQYF
v_gene: TRBV9; j_gene: TRBJ2-3; d_gene: .; abundance: .; CDR3nt: TGTGCCAGCAGCGTCGAGATAAGTGCAGCAGATACGCAGTATTTT; CDR3aa: CASSVEISAADTQYF
v_gene: TRBV6-5; j_gene: TRBJ1-6; d_gene: .; abundance: .; CDR3nt: TGTGCCAGCAGTTCCCAACAGCCTTTTAGGGGTTCACCCCTCCACTTT; CDR3aa: CASSSQQPFRGSPLHF
v_gene: TRBV2; j_gene: TRBJ1-4; d_gene: .; abundance: .; CDR3nt: TGTGCCAGCAGTTACGGACCCTGGACAGAAAAACTGTTTTTT; CDR3aa: CASSYGPWTEKLFF
v_gene: TRBV7-2; j_gene: TRBJ2-3; d_gene: TRBD2; abundance: .; CDR3nt: TGTGCCAGCAGCTCGGCGGGGGGGCTCCCAGATACGCAGTATTTT; CDR3aa: CASSSAGGLPDTQYF
v_gene: TRBV2; j_gene: TRBJ2-2; d_gene: TRBD1; abundance: .; CDR3nt: TGTGCCAGCAGCCGGGACAGCTCTACCGGGGAGCTGTTTTTT; CDR3aa: CASSRDSSTGELFF
v_gene: TRBV7-9; j_gene: TRBJ1-1; d_gene: .; abundance: .; CDR3nt: TGTGCCAGCAGCCCCACGGACACGAAAGCTTTCTTT; CDR3aa: CASSPTDTKAFF
v_gene: TRBV12-5; j_gene: TRBJ2-1; d_gene: .; abundance: .; CDR3nt: TGTGCTAGTGGTGCGGGGAGCTCCTACAATGAGCAGTTCTTC; CDR3aa: CASGAGSSYNEQFF
v_gene: TRBV7-8; j_gene: TRBJ2-7; d_gene: .; abundance: .; CDR3nt: TGTGCCAGCACCACGGGGCCAGGATACGAGCAGTACTTC; CDR3aa: CASTTGPGYEQYF
v_gene: TRBV14; j_gene: TRBJ1-3; d_gene: .; abundance: .; CDR3nt: TGTGCCAGCAGCCAAAAAACACCTAGCTCTGGAAACACCATATATTTT; CDR3aa: CASSQKTPSSGNTIYF
v_gene: TRBV5-8; j_gene: TRBJ2-3; d_gene: TRBD2; abundance: .; CDR3nt: TGTGCCAGCCGACTAGCGGGAGAAGGAACAGATACGCAGTATTTT; CDR3aa: CASRLAGEGTDTQYF
v_gene: TRBV5-1; j_gene: TRBJ1-6; d_gene: .; abundance: .; CDR3nt: TGCGCCAGCAGCTTGGCCGGGAATTCACCCCTCCACTTT; CDR3aa: CASSLAGNSPLHF
v_gene: TRBV6-5; j_gene: TRBJ1-5; d_gene: TRBD1; abundance: .; CDR3nt: TGTGCCAGACATGGGGACAGAACTTTGGATCAGCCCCAGCATTTT; CDR3aa: CARHGDRTLDQPQHF
v_gene: TRBV6-5; j_gene: TRBJ2-5; d_gene: .; abundance: few; CDR3nt: TGTGCCAGCAGGAACAGGGGGGGCGGAGAGACCCAGTACTTC; CDR3aa: CASRNRGGGETQYF
v_gene: TRBV7-2; j_gene: TRBJ2-3; d_gene: .; abundance: once; CDR3nt: TGTGCCAGCAGCTTATGGGCTTCTAGCACAGATACGCAGTATTTT; CDR3aa: CASSLWASSTDTQYF
v_gene: TRBV27; j_gene: TRBJ2-7; d_gene: TRBD2; abundance: .; CDR3nt: TGTGCCAGCAGTTACGGGAGGGCCTACGAGCAGTACTTC; CDR3aa: CASSYGRAYEQYF
v_gene: TRBV27; j_gene: TRBJ2-7; d_gene: TRBD1; abundance: once; CDR3nt: TGTGCCAGCAGTCCCCCCGGACGAGGGGGCGCCTCCTACGAGCAGTACTTC; CDR3aa: CASSPPGRGGASYEQYF
v_gene: TRBV11-3; j_gene: TRBJ2-1; d_gene: .; abundance: .; CDR3nt: TGTGCCAGCAGTCCTAACTACAATGAGCAGTTCTTC; CDR3aa: CASSPNYNEQFF
v_gene: TRBV4-1; j_gene: TRBJ2-7; d_gene: .; abundance: .; CDR3nt: TGCGCCAGCAGCCGGACAGAAGGCTACGAGCAGTACTTC; CDR3aa: CASSRTEGYEQYF